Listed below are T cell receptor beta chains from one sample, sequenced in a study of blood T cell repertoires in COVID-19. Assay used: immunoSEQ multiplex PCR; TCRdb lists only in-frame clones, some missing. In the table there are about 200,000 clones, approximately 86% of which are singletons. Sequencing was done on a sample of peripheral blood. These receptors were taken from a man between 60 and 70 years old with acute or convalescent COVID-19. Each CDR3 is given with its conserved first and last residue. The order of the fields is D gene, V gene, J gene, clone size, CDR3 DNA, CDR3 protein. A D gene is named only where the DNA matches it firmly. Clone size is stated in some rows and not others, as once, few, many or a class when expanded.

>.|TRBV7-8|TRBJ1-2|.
TGTGCCAGCAGCTTACTGTGGGGCAGGGATAACTATGGCTACACCTTC
CASSLLWGRDNYGYTF
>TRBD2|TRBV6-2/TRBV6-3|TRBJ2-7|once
TGTGCCAGCAGTTACGTCACTAGCGGGGATCGGTCCTACGAGCAGTACTTC
CASSYVTSGDRSYEQYF
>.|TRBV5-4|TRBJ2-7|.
TGTGCCAGCAGCTTGGGATGGGGCGGGGCAACCTACGAGCAGTACTTC
CASSLGWGGATYEQYF
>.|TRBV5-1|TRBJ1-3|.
TGCGCCAGCAGCCAGGCTAACCCCTCTGGAAACACCATATATTTT
CASSQANPSGNTIYF
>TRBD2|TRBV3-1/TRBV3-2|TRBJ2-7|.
TGTGCCAGCAGCCAAGATGCGGGGGTGGGGCAGTACTTC
CASSQDAGVGQYF
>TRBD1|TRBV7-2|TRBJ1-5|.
TGTGCCAGCAGCCCCCGGACAGGGTTCAGCAATCAGCCCCAGCATTTT
CASSPRTGFSNQPQHF
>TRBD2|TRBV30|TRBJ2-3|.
TGTGCCTGGAGCGATCCACAGCGGGGGGGCGCAGATACGCAGTATTTT
CAWSDPQRGGADTQYF
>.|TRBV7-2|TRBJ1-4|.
TGTGCCAGCAGCCCCTCTCGGGTGGAAAAACTGTTTTTT
CASSPSRVEKLFF
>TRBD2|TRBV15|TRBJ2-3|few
TGTGCCACCAGCAGACCCATCGCCCGGACTAGCGGGGGGGCCCCAGATACGCAGTATTTT
CATSRPIARTSGGAPDTQYF
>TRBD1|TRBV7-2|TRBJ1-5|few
TGTGCCAGCAGCTTCGCGGGACAGGGACGGGGCGGCAATCAGCCCCAGCATTTT
CASSFAGQGRGGNQPQHF
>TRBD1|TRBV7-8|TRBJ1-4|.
TGTGCCAGCAGCCCCCCTTTTTCCGGGACAGGACTGTTTTTT
CASSPPFSGTGLFF
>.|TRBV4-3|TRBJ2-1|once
TGCGCCAGCAGCCAAGAAGGGGACATTCACAATGAGCAGTTCTTC
CASSQEGDIHNEQFF
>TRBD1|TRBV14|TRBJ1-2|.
TGTGCCAGCAGCCCCCTAATATCCGGGACAGGGGGTGGTCTTACTGGCTACACCTTC
CASSPLISGTGGGLTGYTF
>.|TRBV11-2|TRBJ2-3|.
TGTGCCAGCAGCCCGGCAGGCCTTTACACAGATACGCAGTATTTT
CASSPAGLYTDTQYF
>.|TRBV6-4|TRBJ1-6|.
TGTGCCAGCAGGGACACTAACCTAGATTCACCCCTCCACTTT
CASRDTNLDSPLHF
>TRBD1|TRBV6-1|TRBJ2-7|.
TGTGCCAGCAGTGAACAGGACAGGGCCTCCTACGAGCAGTACTTC
CASSEQDRASYEQYF
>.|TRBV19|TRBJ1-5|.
TGTGCCAGTAGTATGGCGGGGAGAGGGGGGGGTGGTTGGCCCCAGCATTTT
CASSMAGRGGGGWPQHF
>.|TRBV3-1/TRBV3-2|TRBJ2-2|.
TGTGCCAGCAGCCAAGTACCGGGCACCGGGGAGCTGTTTTTT
CASSQVPGTGELFF
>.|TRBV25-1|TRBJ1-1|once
TGTGCCAGCAGGGTCAGTCGGGGGGAGAACACTGAAGCTTTCTTT
CASRVSRGENTEAFF
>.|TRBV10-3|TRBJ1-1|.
TGTGCCAACGGGCGGGGGCAGGGGACTGAAGCTTTCTTT
CANGRGQGTEAFF
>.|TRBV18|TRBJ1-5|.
TGTGCCAGCTCTCGCGGGGAGGGGCTCTATCAGCCCCAGCATTTT
CASSRGEGLYQPQHF
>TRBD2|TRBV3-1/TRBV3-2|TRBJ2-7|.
TGTGCCAGCAGCTTCGGACTAGCGGGGGGTGAACGGTCCTACGAGCAGTACTTC
CASSFGLAGGERSYEQYF
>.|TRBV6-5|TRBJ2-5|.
TGTGCCAGCAGCGTCGCAGGGTACGAGACCCAGTACTTC
CASSVAGYETQYF
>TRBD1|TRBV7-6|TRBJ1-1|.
TGTGCCAGCAGCCGTTGGCGGGACAGAAGTACTGAAGCTTTCTTT
CASSRWRDRSTEAFF
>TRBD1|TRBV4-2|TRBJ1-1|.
TGTGCCAGCAGCCAAAAGACAGGGGCTGGGGAAGAAGCTTTCTTT
CASSQKTGAGEEAFF